This is a list of T cell receptor beta chains from one sample in a study of blood T cell repertoires in COVID-19. The protocol was immunoSEQ multiplex PCR, while the TCRdb copy is restricted to in-frame clones and leaves out a portion. The sample includes about 670,000 clones, 70% to 90% of them seen just once. Sample: peripheral blood. These receptors originate from a woman aged 18-35 years with acute or convalescent COVID-19. Both conserved end residues are part of each CDR3. A D gene is named only where the DNA matches it firmly. The size entry is marked missing in some rows and otherwise reads once, few, many or a size class.

D: -
J: TRBJ2-5
V: TRBV12-5
size: -
DNA: TGTGCTAGTGGTTTGGTACTTTCCGTAAAGTACCAAGAGACCCAGTACTTC
CDR3: CASGLVLSVKYQETQYF

D: -
J: TRBJ1-2
V: TRBV27
size: -
DNA: TGTGCCAGCAGTTTATCGAGACAGAACTATGGCTACACCTTC
CDR3: CASSLSRQNYGYTF

D: TRBD1
J: TRBJ2-1
V: TRBV5-5
size: -
DNA: TGTGCCAGCTATTATGGGACAGGGACGGTCGTGAATGAGCAGTTCTTC
CDR3: CASYYGTGTVVNEQFF

D: -
J: TRBJ1-5
V: TRBV4-1
size: few
DNA: TGCGCCAGCAGCCAAGATCGGTTGAATCAGCCCCAGCATTTT
CDR3: CASSQDRLNQPQHF

D: -
J: TRBJ2-7
V: TRBV7-3
size: -
DNA: TGTGCCAGCAGCTTGTTACAGCCACTGAAACATTACGAGCAGTACTTC
CDR3: CASSLLQPLKHYEQYF

D: -
J: TRBJ1-6
V: TRBV3-1/TRBV3-2
size: -
DNA: TGTGCCAGCAGCCAAGAGGGGGGAAATTCACCCCTCCACTTT
CDR3: CASSQEGGNSPLHF

D: -
J: TRBJ2-7
V: TRBV7-9
size: -
DNA: TGTGCCAGCAGCAAAAGTCCGTCGAGCTCCTACGAGCAGTACTTC
CDR3: CASSKSPSSSYEQYF

D: -
J: TRBJ1-5
V: TRBV7-2
size: -
DNA: TGTGCCAGCAGCTTAAGGGGGTTCAGCAATCAGCCCCAGCATTTT
CDR3: CASSLRGFSNQPQHF

D: TRBD1
J: TRBJ1-5
V: TRBV11-2
size: -
DNA: TGTGCCAGCAGCGGGGGACAGGGGTTTCGAGGGGATCAGCCCCAGCATTTT
CDR3: CASSGGQGFRGDQPQHF

D: -
J: TRBJ2-5
V: TRBV10-3
size: -
DNA: TGTGCCATCAGTGAGTCCGGGGAGACCCAGTACTTC
CDR3: CAISESGETQYF

D: -
J: TRBJ2-2
V: TRBV19
size: -
DNA: TGTGCCAGTAGTATAGAATTCCGGCAGGTGACCGGGGAGCTGTTTTTT
CDR3: CASSIEFRQVTGELFF

D: -
J: TRBJ2-7
V: TRBV6-2/TRBV6-3
size: many
DNA: TGTGCCAGCAGCCCCATTGGGGCTGGGACTGTATCGTTCGAGCAGTACTTC
CDR3: CASSPIGAGTVSFEQYF

D: -
J: TRBJ1-5
V: TRBV2
size: -
DNA: TGTGCCAGCAGCGGACAGAACAATCAGCCCCAGCATTTT
CDR3: CASSGQNNQPQHF

D: -
J: TRBJ2-3
V: TRBV30
size: -
DNA: TGTGCCTGGAGTGTAACCCTCGGGACAGATACGCAGTATTTT
CDR3: CAWSVTLGTDTQYF

D: -
J: TRBJ1-6
V: TRBV5-6
size: -
DNA: TGTGCCAGCAGCTTACTTGTGAGTTCACCCCTCCACTTT
CDR3: CASSLLVSSPLHF

D: -
J: TRBJ2-3
V: TRBV24-1
size: once
DNA: TGTGCCACCAGTGATTCGCTTAAGGGGCGCCCCCACTCTAGCACAGATACGCAGTATTTT
CDR3: CATSDSLKGRPHSSTDTQYF

D: -
J: TRBJ2-1
V: TRBV9
size: -
DNA: TGTGCCAGCAGCGCCTCTAGCAATCCTGAGCAGTTCTTC
CDR3: CASSASSNPEQFF

D: -
J: TRBJ1-1
V: TRBV28
size: -
DNA: TGTGCCAGCAGTCGTAGGGGCCTTTGGAACACTGAAGCTTTCTTT
CDR3: CASSRRGLWNTEAFF

D: TRBD1
J: TRBJ2-3
V: TRBV9
size: -
DNA: TGTGCCAGCAGCCCGTCGGGACAGATATCAGATACGCAGTATTTT
CDR3: CASSPSGQISDTQYF

D: -
J: TRBJ1-5
V: TRBV6-6
size: -
DNA: TGTGCCAGCAGTTACCCACTGTGGCCCCAGCATTTT
CDR3: CASSYPLWPQHF

D: -
J: TRBJ1-2
V: TRBV7-8
size: -
DNA: TGTGCCAGCAGCGCCTACAGGGAATGGGACTATGGCTACACCTTC
CDR3: CASSAYREWDYGYTF

D: -
J: TRBJ2-5
V: TRBV27
size: -
DNA: TGTGCCAGCAGTTTAAGCGGCGGGACCCAGTACTTC
CDR3: CASSLSGGTQYF

D: TRBD2
J: TRBJ2-1
V: TRBV30
size: -
DNA: TGTGCCTGGATCCCCCTAGCGGGGGAGCAGTTCTTC
CDR3: CAWIPLAGEQFF

D: TRBD2
J: TRBJ2-3
V: TRBV7-2
size: -
DNA: TGTGCCAGCAGCCGTAACTCGCCCCTAGCGGGGGGAACAGATACGCAGTATTTT
CDR3: CASSRNSPLAGGTDTQYF

D: -
J: TRBJ1-5
V: TRBV2
size: -
DNA: TGTGCCAGCAGTGAAGACGAGAATCAGCCCCAGCATTTT
CDR3: CASSEDENQPQHF

D: -
J: TRBJ1-1
V: TRBV19
size: once
DNA: TGTGCCAGTAGTTCGGGTGGCTCCGGGAGCACTGAAGCTTTCTTT
CDR3: CASSSGGSGSTEAFF

D: -
J: TRBJ1-6
V: TRBV5-4
size: -
DNA: TGTGCCAGCAGTCGAGAAGTGCTGGGGGCACGATCACCCCTCCACTTT
CDR3: CASSREVLGARSPLHF

D: -
J: TRBJ2-2
V: TRBV11-2
size: -
DNA: TGTGCCAGCAGCTTAGCGGGGGACACCGGGGAGCTGTTTTTT
CDR3: CASSLAGDTGELFF

D: TRBD1
J: TRBJ1-2
V: TRBV5-1
size: -
DNA: TGCGCCAGCAGCTTTTCCGGGACAGGGACAGGGGACGCTAACTATGGCTACACCTTC
CDR3: CASSFSGTGTGDANYGYTF

D: -
J: TRBJ1-1
V: TRBV18
size: -
DNA: TGTGCCAGCTCACCTCAGGAGGACACTGAAGCTTTCTTT
CDR3: CASSPQEDTEAFF

D: TRBD2
J: TRBJ2-5
V: TRBV7-6
size: -
DNA: TGTGCCAGCAGCCCCTTAGCGGGGGGGCAAGAGACCCAGTACTTC
CDR3: CASSPLAGGQETQYF

D: TRBD1
J: TRBJ1-5
V: TRBV30
size: few
DNA: TGTGCCTGGAGTGCCGACAGGGGTTGGCAGCCCCAGCATTTT
CDR3: CAWSADRGWQPQHF

D: TRBD1
J: TRBJ2-2
V: TRBV5-1
size: -
DNA: TGCGCCAGCAGCTTGGGACAGGGCCCCAACGGGGAGCTGTTTTTT
CDR3: CASSLGQGPNGELFF

D: TRBD1
J: TRBJ2-3
V: TRBV19
size: -
DNA: TGTGCCAGTAGTGCGTTAGGGACAGGGAGCATGGGGGATACGCAGTATTTT
CDR3: CASSALGTGSMGDTQYF

D: TRBD1
J: TRBJ1-2
V: TRBV19
size: -
DNA: TGTGCCAGCCGACAGGGAGGCTATGGCTACACCTTC
CDR3: CASRQGGYGYTF

D: -
J: TRBJ1-2
V: TRBV27
size: few
DNA: TGTGCCAGCAGTTTTAACCCGTCTTCAGCGGGCTACACCTTC
CDR3: CASSFNPSSAGYTF

D: -
J: TRBJ1-2
V: TRBV3-1/TRBV3-2
size: -
DNA: TGTGCCAGCAGCCAAGACTCCGGACTGAATGAGGGCTACACCTTC
CDR3: CASSQDSGLNEGYTF

D: TRBD1
J: TRBJ1-5
V: TRBV4-1
size: once
DNA: TGCGCCAGCAGCCAAGATGGACAGGAAGATCAGCCCCAGCATTTT
CDR3: CASSQDGQEDQPQHF

D: TRBD2
J: TRBJ2-5
V: TRBV2
size: -
DNA: TGTGCCAGCAATCTGAACGGGGGGGCGGAGACCCAGTACTTC
CDR3: CASNLNGGAETQYF

D: TRBD2
J: TRBJ2-7
V: TRBV10-3
size: -
DNA: TGTGCCATCAGTGAGGGACTAGCGGGTACATACGAGCAGTACTTC
CDR3: CAISEGLAGTYEQYF

D: TRBD2
J: TRBJ2-3
V: TRBV3-1/TRBV3-2
size: -
DNA: TGTGCCAGCAGCCAAGCGGTAGCGGGGGGGATCGCAGATACGCAGTATTTT
CDR3: CASSQAVAGGIADTQYF

D: -
J: TRBJ2-5
V: TRBV3-1/TRBV3-2
size: -
DNA: TGTGCCAGCAGCCTCCTCCGGGACACCCGAGACCAAGAGACCCAGTACTTC
CDR3: CASSLLRDTRDQETQYF

D: -
J: TRBJ1-5
V: TRBV3-1/TRBV3-2
size: -
DNA: TGTGCCAGCAGCCTCATAGACAGCGAACATCAGCCCCAGCATTTT
CDR3: CASSLIDSEHQPQHF

D: TRBD1
J: TRBJ2-3
V: TRBV27
size: -
DNA: TGTGCCAGCGGCCGGACAGGGGCCGATACGCAGTATTTT
CDR3: CASGRTGADTQYF

D: -
J: TRBJ2-7
V: TRBV28
size: -
DNA: TGTGCCAGCAGTTACCCACAGGGTAGCGAGCAGTACTTC
CDR3: CASSYPQGSEQYF

D: TRBD1
J: TRBJ2-7
V: TRBV5-1
size: -
DNA: TGCGCCAGCAGCTTTCGCGGACAGGGTTATCGCGAGCAGTACTTC
CDR3: CASSFRGQGYREQYF

D: TRBD1
J: TRBJ1-5
V: TRBV7-8
size: -
DNA: TGTGCCAGCAGCTACATCAGGGGGCGCGTGGAGCCCCAGCATTTT
CDR3: CASSYIRGRVEPQHF

D: TRBD2
J: TRBJ2-1
V: TRBV19
size: -
DNA: TGTGCCAGTATCACGGGAGGGGGGGAGCCCAATGAGCAGTTCTTC
CDR3: CASITGGGEPNEQFF

D: -
J: TRBJ1-5
V: TRBV7-2
size: once
DNA: TGTGCCAGCAGCTTAGACCCGGTGATGGCCCAGCATTTT
CDR3: CASSLDPVMAQHF

D: -
J: TRBJ1-2
V: TRBV12-3/TRBV12-4
size: -
DNA: TGTGCCAGCAGTTTAAAGGGGGAGAATGGCTACACCTTC
CDR3: CASSLKGENGYTF

D: TRBD2
J: TRBJ2-3
V: TRBV4-1
size: -
DNA: TGCGCCAGCAGACAGCCCCCCGGGAGGAGCACAGATACGCAGTATTTT
CDR3: CASRQPPGRSTDTQYF

D: TRBD1
J: TRBJ1-6
V: TRBV27
size: -
DNA: TGTGCCAGCAGTCACCGACAGGGACTTAATTCACCCCTCCACTTT
CDR3: CASSHRQGLNSPLHF

D: -
J: TRBJ2-1
V: TRBV7-9
size: -
DNA: TGTGCCAGCAGTCACCTCCAGGGGACGGACAATGAGCAGTTCTTC
CDR3: CASSHLQGTDNEQFF

D: TRBD2
J: TRBJ2-1
V: TRBV4-3
size: -
DNA: TGCGCCAGCAGCAAAGATAGCGGGGACCACAATGAGCAGTTCTTC
CDR3: CASSKDSGDHNEQFF

D: -
J: TRBJ1-2
V: TRBV14
size: -
DNA: TGTGCCAGCAGCCTGGGGCCCGGCTACACCTTC
CDR3: CASSLGPGYTF